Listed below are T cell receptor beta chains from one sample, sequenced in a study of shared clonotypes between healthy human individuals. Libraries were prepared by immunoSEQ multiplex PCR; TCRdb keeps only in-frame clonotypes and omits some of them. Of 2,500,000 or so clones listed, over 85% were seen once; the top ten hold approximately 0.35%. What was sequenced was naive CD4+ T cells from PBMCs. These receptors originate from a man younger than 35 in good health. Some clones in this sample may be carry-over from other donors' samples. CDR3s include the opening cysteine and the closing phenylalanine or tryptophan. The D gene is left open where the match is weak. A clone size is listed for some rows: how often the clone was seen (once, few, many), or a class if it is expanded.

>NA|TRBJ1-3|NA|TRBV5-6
CASSLVQGNTIYF
TGTGCCAGCAGCTTGGTCCAGGGAAACACCATATATTTT
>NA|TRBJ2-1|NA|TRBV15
CATSKAGTNPYNEQFF
TGTGCCACCAGCAAGGCCGGGACGAACCCCTACAATGAGCAGTTCTTC
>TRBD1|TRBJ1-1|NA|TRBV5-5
CASSPRTGARAFF
TGTGCCAGCAGCCCGAGGACAGGGGCGCGTGCTTTCTTT
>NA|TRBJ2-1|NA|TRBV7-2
CASSLEKNNEQFF
TGTGCCAGCAGCTTAGAGAAGAACAATGAGCAGTTCTTC
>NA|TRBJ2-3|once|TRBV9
CASSRSPRFTDTQYF
TGTGCCAGCAGCCGATCCCCGCGGTTCACAGATACGCAGTATTTT
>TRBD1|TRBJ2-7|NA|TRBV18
CASSLGQGKQYF
TGTGCCAGCTCCCTCGGACAGGGGAAGCAGTACTTC
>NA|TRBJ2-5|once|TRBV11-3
CASSLKGASAQYF
TGTGCCAGCAGCTTGAAAGGGGCATCGGCCCAGTACTTC
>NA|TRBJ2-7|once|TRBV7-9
CASSPWLLGREQYF
TGTGCCAGCAGCCCTTGGCTACTCGGCCGGGAGCAGTACTTC
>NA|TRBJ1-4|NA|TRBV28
CASSFLGGEKLFF
TGTGCCAGCAGTTTTCTCGGAGGCGAAAAACTGTTTTTT
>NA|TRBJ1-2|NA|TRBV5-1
CASRAGGSNYGYTF
TGCGCCAGCCGCGCGGGCGGTTCTAACTATGGCTACACCTTC
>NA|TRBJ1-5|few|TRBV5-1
CASSFDSNQPQHF
TGCGCCAGCAGCTTTGATAGCAATCAGCCCCAGCATTTT
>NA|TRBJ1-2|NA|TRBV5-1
CASSLVRATDGYTF
TGCGCCAGCAGCTTGGTTCGAGCCACCGATGGCTACACCTTC
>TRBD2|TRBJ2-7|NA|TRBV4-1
CASSHPGLAGGYEQYF
TGCGCCAGCAGCCACCCCGGACTAGCGGGAGGGTACGAGCAGTACTTC
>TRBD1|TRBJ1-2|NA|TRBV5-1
CASSWTGGHYGYTF
TGCGCCAGCAGCTGGACAGGGGGGCACTATGGCTACACCTTC
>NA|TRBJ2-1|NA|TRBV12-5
CASGSRPSAYNEQFF
TGTGCTAGTGGTTCCCGCCCTAGCGCTTACAATGAGCAGTTCTTC
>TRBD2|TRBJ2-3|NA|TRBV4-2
CASSQEGLRSGTSVTDTQYF
TGTGCCAGCAGCCAAGAGGGGCTACGTTCAGGGACTAGCGTAACAGATACGCAGTATTTT
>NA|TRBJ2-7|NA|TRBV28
CASSQTRGEQYF
TGTGCCAGCAGCCAGACTAGGGGAGAGCAGTACTTC
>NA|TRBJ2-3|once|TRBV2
CASSPQSGADTQYF
TGTGCCAGCAGCCCCCAGTCGGGGGCAGATACGCAGTATTTT
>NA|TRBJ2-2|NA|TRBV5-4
CASSLGGGRLPGELFF
TGTGCCAGCAGCTTGGGCGGGGGCCGGTTGCCCGGGGAGCTGTTTTTT
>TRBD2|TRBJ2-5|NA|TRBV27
CASKGRLAGGGGETQYF
TGTGCCAGCAAGGGGAGGCTAGCGGGAGGGGGAGGAGAGACCCAGTACTTC
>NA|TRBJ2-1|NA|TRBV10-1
CASSESALPPDNEQFF
TGCGCCAGCAGTGAGTCGGCCCTGCCCCCCGACAATGAGCAGTTCTTC
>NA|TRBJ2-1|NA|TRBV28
CASSSFSGTAYNEQFF
TGTGCCAGCAGTTCTTTCTCCGGGACTGCGTACAATGAGCAGTTCTTC
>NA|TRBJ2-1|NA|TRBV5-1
CASSLVGTSYNEQFF
TGCGCCAGCAGCTTAGTCGGGACCTCCTACAATGAGCAGTTCTTC
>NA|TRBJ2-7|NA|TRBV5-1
CASSWRGTDYYEQYF
TGCGCCAGCAGCTGGAGGGGGACAGACTACTACGAGCAGTACTTC
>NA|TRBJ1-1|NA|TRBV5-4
CASSLGAAPTEAFF
TGTGCCAGCAGCTTAGGGGCCGCACCCACTGAAGCTTTCTTT
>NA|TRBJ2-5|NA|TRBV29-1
CSVPRGQGASETQYF
TGCAGCGTTCCAAGGGGTCAGGGCGCGTCAGAGACCCAGTACTTC
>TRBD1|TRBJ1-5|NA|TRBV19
CASSIITGGTQPQHF
TGTGCCAGTAGTATAATTACAGGGGGCACTCAGCCCCAGCATTTT
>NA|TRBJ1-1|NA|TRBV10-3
CAISGTGDTEAFF
TGTGCCATCAGTGGGACGGGAGACACTGAAGCTTTCTTT
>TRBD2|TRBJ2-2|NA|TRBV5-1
CASRGTSGSAGELFF
TGCGCCAGCAGAGGGACTAGCGGGAGCGCCGGGGAGCTGTTTTTT
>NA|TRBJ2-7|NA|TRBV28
CASSPPRGSYEQYF
TGTGCCAGCAGTCCACCCCGGGGGAGCTACGAGCAGTACTTC
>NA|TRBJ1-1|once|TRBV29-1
CSVRSGRSTEAFF
TGCAGCGTGAGGTCGGGGCGTAGTACTGAAGCTTTCTTT
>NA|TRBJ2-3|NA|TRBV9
CASSVVGGISTDTQYF
TGTGCCAGCAGCGTGGTCGGGGGAATCAGCACAGATACGCAGTATTTT
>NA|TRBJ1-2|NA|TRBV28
CASNRRSRNYGYTF
TGTGCCAGCAACCGAAGGTCCAGGAACTATGGCTACACCTTC